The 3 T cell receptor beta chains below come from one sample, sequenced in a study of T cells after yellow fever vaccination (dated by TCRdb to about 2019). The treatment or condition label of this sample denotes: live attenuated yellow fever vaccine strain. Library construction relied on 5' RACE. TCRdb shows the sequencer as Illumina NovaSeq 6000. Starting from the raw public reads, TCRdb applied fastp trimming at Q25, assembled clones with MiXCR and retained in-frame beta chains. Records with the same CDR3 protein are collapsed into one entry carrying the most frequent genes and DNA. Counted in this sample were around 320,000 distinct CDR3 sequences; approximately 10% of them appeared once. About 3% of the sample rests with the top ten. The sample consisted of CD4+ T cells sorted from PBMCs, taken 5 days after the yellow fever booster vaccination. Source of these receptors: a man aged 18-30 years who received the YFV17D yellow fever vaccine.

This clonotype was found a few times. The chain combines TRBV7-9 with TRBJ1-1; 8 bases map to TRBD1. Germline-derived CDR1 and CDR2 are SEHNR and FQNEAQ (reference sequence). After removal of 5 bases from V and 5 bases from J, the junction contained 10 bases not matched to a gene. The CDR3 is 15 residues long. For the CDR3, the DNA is TGTGCCAGCAGCCCGGGGGGAACAGGGGGGACTGAAGCTTTCTTT. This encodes CASSPGGTGGTEAFF.

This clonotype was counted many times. CDR3 protein: CASSPQAGGNHEKLFF. CDR3 coding DNA: TGTGCCAGCTCACCACAAGCGGGAGGAAACCATGAAAAACTGTTTTTT. This rearrangement joins TRBV18 to TRBJ1-4; the D is unclear. Germline assignment: CDR1 KGHSH and CDR2 LQKENI. This CDR3 has 16 amino acids. V lost 1 base to trimming and J lost 6 bases, with 15 bases between them.

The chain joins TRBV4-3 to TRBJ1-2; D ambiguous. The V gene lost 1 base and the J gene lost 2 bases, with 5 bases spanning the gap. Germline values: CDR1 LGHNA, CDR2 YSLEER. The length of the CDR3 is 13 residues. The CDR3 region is CASSQARNYGYTF. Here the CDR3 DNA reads TGCGCCAGCAGCCAAGCCAGGAACTATGGCTACACCTTC.